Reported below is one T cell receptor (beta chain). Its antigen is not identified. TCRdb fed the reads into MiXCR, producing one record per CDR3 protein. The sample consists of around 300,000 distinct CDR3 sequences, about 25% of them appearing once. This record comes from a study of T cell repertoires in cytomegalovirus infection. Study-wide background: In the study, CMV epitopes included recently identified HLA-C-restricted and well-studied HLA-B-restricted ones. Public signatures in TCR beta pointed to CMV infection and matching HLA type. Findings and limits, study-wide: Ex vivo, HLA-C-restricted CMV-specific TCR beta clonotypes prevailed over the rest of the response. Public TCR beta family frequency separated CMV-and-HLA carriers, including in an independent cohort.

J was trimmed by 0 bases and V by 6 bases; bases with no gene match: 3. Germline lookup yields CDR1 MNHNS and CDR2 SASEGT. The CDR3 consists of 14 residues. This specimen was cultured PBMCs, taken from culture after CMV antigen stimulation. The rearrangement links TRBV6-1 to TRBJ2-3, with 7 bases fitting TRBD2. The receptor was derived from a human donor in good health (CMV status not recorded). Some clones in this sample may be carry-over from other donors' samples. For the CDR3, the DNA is TGTGCCAGCAGGCGGGAGACTAGCACAGATACGCAGTATTTT. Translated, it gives CASRRETSTDTQYF.